This is a list of T cell receptor beta chains from one sample in a study of blood T cell repertoires in COVID-19. Sequencing used immunoSEQ multiplex PCR; TCRdb keeps in-frame clones, though not all of them. The sample yields around 97,000 clones, approximately 89% seen once. The sample comprised peripheral blood. The source is a woman older than 75 in a cohort sampled during active COVID-19. The CDR3 runs from the conserved cysteine through the conserved F or W. A D gene is named only where the DNA matches it firmly. Rows may omit the clone size; those that give it use once, few, many or a size class.

d_gene | j_gene | abundance | v_gene | CDR3nt | CDR3aa
- | TRBJ1-1 | - | TRBV5-1 | TGCGCCAGCAGCTTCGGGGGGTCAGGGACGAACACTGAAGCTTTCTTT | CASSFGGSGTNTEAFF
- | TRBJ2-5 | - | TRBV13 | TGTGCCAGCAGCTCGTGGACTAATCAAGAGACCCAGTACTTC | CASSSWTNQETQYF
- | TRBJ1-2 | - | TRBV5-6 | TGTGCCAGCAGTTCCTTACCCCTATATGGCTACACCTTC | CASSSLPLYGYTF
TRBD2 | TRBJ2-7 | - | TRBV5-6 | TGTGCCTCCAGGAGCTCCGGGACTAGCTCTTCCTTCTCCTACGAGCAGTACTTC | CASRSSGTSSSFSYEQYF
- | TRBJ2-5 | - | TRBV15 | TGTGCCACGAGCCGGGACCAAGGGGCATCGGGGGTTGGGACCCGGTACTTC | CATSRDQGASGVGTRYF
- | TRBJ2-1 | - | TRBV5-1 | TGCGCCAGCAGCTTGCAGGGGTGGGATGAGCAGTTCTTC | CASSLQGWDEQFF
TRBD2 | TRBJ2-3 | - | TRBV11-1 | TGTGCCAGCAGCCTACTTAGCGGGGGGGCAAGAGATACGCAGTATTTT | CASSLLSGGARDTQYF
TRBD1 | TRBJ2-4 | - | TRBV28 | TGTGCCAGCACTAGACAGGGATTCTTAGGCATTCAGTACTTC | CASTRQGFLGIQYF
- | TRBJ1-4 | - | TRBV10-3 | TGTGCCATCAGAGAGAGGTGGGGGCGCCGTGAAAAACTGTTTTTT | CAIRERWGRREKLFF
- | TRBJ2-1 | - | TRBV7-2 | TGTGCCAGCAGCGCGGGAAGTAGCGGATCCTACAATGAGCAGTTCTTC | CASSAGSSGSYNEQFF
TRBD2 | TRBJ2-5 | - | TRBV3-1/TRBV3-2 | TGTGCCAGCAGCCAACCCGACCCGCGGGGGGAGACCCAGTACTTC | CASSQPDPRGETQYF
TRBD1 | TRBJ2-1 | - | TRBV11-2 | TGTGCCAGCAGCTCTCGACTCCGGGACAGGGCCTACAATGAGCAGTTCTTC | CASSSRLRDRAYNEQFF
TRBD1 | TRBJ2-1 | - | TRBV5-1 | TGCGCCAGCAGCATTGGACAGGGGGGTTACAATGAGCAGTTCTTC | CASSIGQGGYNEQFF
- | TRBJ2-1 | - | TRBV3-1/TRBV3-2 | TGTGCCAGCAGTCTACAGGGACCTGAGCAGTTCTTC | CASSLQGPEQFF
- | TRBJ1-1 | - | TRBV27 | TGTGCCAGCAGAACCGACCGGGACACTGAAGCTTTCTTT | CASRTDRDTEAFF
TRBD1 | TRBJ2-5 | - | TRBV5-1 | TGCGCCAGCAGAACAACCCCGGGACAGACAACAGAGACCCAGTACTTC | CASRTTPGQTTETQYF
TRBD2 | TRBJ2-3 | - | TRBV27 | TGTGCCAGCAGTTCCGGACTAGCGGGACGGGATACGCAGTATTTT | CASSSGLAGRDTQYF
TRBD1 | TRBJ1-1 | - | TRBV30 | TGTGCCGGCGGACAGGGACGGGATAGGGACGCTTTCTTT | CAGGQGRDRDAFF
TRBD1 | TRBJ2-7 | - | TRBV7-2 | TGTGCCAGCAGCCCCGGACAGGGGGTAGACGAGCAGTACTTC | CASSPGQGVDEQYF
TRBD2 | TRBJ2-7 | - | TRBV6-2/TRBV6-3 | TGTGCCAGCAGTTACTCGAGAAGCGGGGACTACGAGCAGTACTTC | CASSYSRSGDYEQYF
- | TRBJ1-4 | - | TRBV27 | TGTGCCAGCAGTTTATCTCAGCGGGCAGGGATGCACGAAAAACTGTTTTTT | CASSLSQRAGMHEKLFF
TRBD1 | TRBJ2-1 | - | TRBV5-6 | TGTGCCAGCAGCTTGGAGTTGGGACAGAGATCCTACAATGAGCAGTTCTTC | CASSLELGQRSYNEQFF
TRBD2 | TRBJ2-7 | - | TRBV7-6 | TGTGCCAGCAGCTTAGGTAGCGGGGGGTCCTACGAGCAGTACTTC | CASSLGSGGSYEQYF
TRBD2 | TRBJ2-1 | - | TRBV18 | TGTGCCAGCTCTACTCGGGGGGTCGCCCTTAATGAGCAGTTCTTC | CASSTRGVALNEQFF
TRBD1 | TRBJ1-5 | - | TRBV10-3 | TGTGCCATCGGGGGGACAGGGAATCAGCCCCAGCATTTT | CAIGGTGNQPQHF
- | TRBJ1-3 | - | TRBV6-5 | TGTGCCAGCAGAAGGACAGACTCTGGAAACACCATATATTTT | CASRRTDSGNTIYF
- | TRBJ2-3 | few | TRBV30 | TGTGCCTGGAGAGGGGGGGGCCGGGGAGATACGCAGTATTTT | CAWRGGGRGDTQYF
- | TRBJ2-7 | - | TRBV3-1/TRBV3-2 | TGTGCCAGCAGCCACGCTACCTACGAGCAGTACTTC | CASSHATYEQYF
TRBD1 | TRBJ2-7 | - | TRBV3-1/TRBV3-2 | TGTGCCAGCAGCCAAGATCAGGGGACAGGTCGGTCATTCGTATACGAGCAGTACTTC | CASSQDQGTGRSFVYEQYF
TRBD2 | TRBJ2-3 | - | TRBV9 | TGTGCCAGCAGCGTAATTGAGCGGGAGGGTGAGGCAGATACGCAGTATTTT | CASSVIEREGEADTQYF
TRBD2 | TRBJ2-1 | - | TRBV5-1 | TGCGCCAGCAAGGGGACTCGCGGGGGGGCCGGGGAGCAGTTCTTC | CASKGTRGGAGEQFF
TRBD1 | TRBJ2-7 | - | TRBV30 | TGTGCCTGGAGTCGCGGGACAGGGGTATTTGTCGGCGAGCAGTACTTC | CAWSRGTGVFVGEQYF
TRBD2 | TRBJ2-7 | - | TRBV12-5 | TGTGCTAGTGGCACGGGACTAGCCTACGAGCAGTACTTC | CASGTGLAYEQYF
TRBD2 | TRBJ2-7 | - | TRBV7-2 | TGTGCCAGCAGCTCCGTCCCCGGGGGGTACGAGCAGTACTTC | CASSSVPGGYEQYF
- | TRBJ2-2 | - | TRBV7-3 | TGTGCCAGCAGCGTCGACTCCGGGGAGCTGTTTTTT | CASSVDSGELFF
- | TRBJ1-4 | - | TRBV19 | TGTGCCAGTAGTATTAGTCTTGGGGGCACTAATGAAAAACTGTTTTTT | CASSISLGGTNEKLFF
- | TRBJ2-4 | - | TRBV29-1 | TGCAGCGTTGAGTCAGGTACAAAAAACATTCAGTACTTC | CSVESGTKNIQYF
TRBD2 | TRBJ2-1 | - | TRBV19 | TGTGCCAGTAGTATAGATCCCGGGACTAGCGGGAGCCGAGAGCAGTTCTTC | CASSIDPGTSGSREQFF
- | TRBJ1-1 | once | TRBV5-1 | TGCGCCAGCAGCACGCTTGTAGGCGGCACTGAAGCTTTCTTT | CASSTLVGGTEAFF
TRBD1 | TRBJ2-1 | - | TRBV28 | TGTGCCAGCAGTTTAGGACAGGGGGTCTTCAATGAGCAGTTCTTC | CASSLGQGVFNEQFF
TRBD2 | TRBJ2-5 | - | TRBV5-1 | TGCGCCAGCAGCGTTACGGGGGGGCCGGTCGGAGAGACCCAGTACTTC | CASSVTGGPVGETQYF
- | TRBJ2-1 | - | TRBV5-1 | TGCGCCAGCATAAGGGGCGACTCCTACAATGAGCAGTTCTTC | CASIRGDSYNEQFF
- | TRBJ1-3 | few | TRBV7-9 | TGTGCCAGCAGCTCAACAAGGACAGCCGGAAACACCATATATTTT | CASSSTRTAGNTIYF
TRBD1 | TRBJ1-4 | - | TRBV29-1 | TGCAGCGTTGAGGAGGGGGCGGTCAGAGAAAAACTGTTTTTT | CSVEEGAVREKLFF
- | TRBJ2-1 | - | TRBV27 | TGTGCCAGCAGTCCCTTAAACTACAATGAGCAGTTCTTC | CASSPLNYNEQFF
- | TRBJ2-7 | - | TRBV13 | TGTGCCAGCAGCTCCCGATTAACGGGGGTCTACGAGCAGTACTTC | CASSSRLTGVYEQYF
TRBD1 | TRBJ2-1 | - | TRBV11-2 | TGTGCCAGCAGCTCCTCTACAGGGGGCCGGAGTGAGCAGTTCTTC | CASSSSTGGRSEQFF
- | TRBJ1-5 | - | TRBV30 | TGTGCCTGGACCGCGGGAGACAATCAGCCCCAGCATTTT | CAWTAGDNQPQHF
TRBD1 | TRBJ2-7 | - | TRBV11-2 | TGTGCCAGCAGCTCACAGGGGATCAACGAGCAGTACTTC | CASSSQGINEQYF
TRBD1 | TRBJ1-2 | - | TRBV30 | TGTGCCTGGAGGTCGACAGGGAGGAACACCTTC | CAWRSTGRNTF
- | TRBJ2-3 | - | TRBV28 | TGTGCCAGCAGAACGGGGATTTGGGGCACAGATACGCAGTATTTT | CASRTGIWGTDTQYF
- | TRBJ2-7 | - | TRBV28 | TGTGCCAGCAGTTTAGCGCGGTGGGAGCAGTACTTC | CASSLARWEQYF
TRBD2 | TRBJ2-5 | once | TRBV9 | TGTGCCAGCAGCGAGGGGCGGGAGCGAGAGACCCAGTACTTC | CASSEGRERETQYF
- | TRBJ2-2 | - | TRBV5-6 | TGTGCCAGCAGCCCCCACGGACTCACCTCCCTCGGGGAGCTGTTTTTT | CASSPHGLTSLGELFF
TRBD2 | TRBJ2-3 | - | TRBV24-1 | TGTGCCACCAGTGGCCCTGGGACTATCACAGATACGCAGTATTTT | CATSGPGTITDTQYF
- | TRBJ2-1 | - | TRBV12-5 | TGTGCTAGTGGTTTATCGGGGAACGATGAGCAGTTCTTC | CASGLSGNDEQFF
TRBD2 | TRBJ2-2 | - | TRBV6-6 | TGTGCCAGCAGTTACACTAGCGGGAGAGACACCGGGGAGCTGTTTTTT | CASSYTSGRDTGELFF
TRBD2 | TRBJ2-1 | - | TRBV5-8 | TGTGCCAGCAGCTTGCCCGGACTAGCGGGCTCTGATGAGCAGTTCTTC | CASSLPGLAGSDEQFF
TRBD2 | TRBJ2-7 | - | TRBV3-1/TRBV3-2 | TGTGCCAGCAGCCAAGAAGGACTAGCTAACTACGAGCAGTACTTC | CASSQEGLANYEQYF